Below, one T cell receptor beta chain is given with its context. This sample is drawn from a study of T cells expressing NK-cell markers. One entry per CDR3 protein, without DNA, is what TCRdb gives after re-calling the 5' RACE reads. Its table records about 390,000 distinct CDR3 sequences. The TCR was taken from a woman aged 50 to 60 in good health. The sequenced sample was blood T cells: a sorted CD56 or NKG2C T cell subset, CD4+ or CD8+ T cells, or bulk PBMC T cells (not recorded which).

The CDR3 is CASSQAAAGHNEQFF. The gene calls are TRBV14 and TRBJ2-1. This CDR3 has 15 amino acids. Looked up from germline, CDR1 is SGHDN and CDR2 is FVKESK. Complete variable domain (other parts from reference TRBV14 and TRBJ2-1): EAGVTQFPSHSVIEKGQTVTLRCDPISGHDNLYWYRRVMGKEIKFLLHFVKESKQDESGMPNNRFLAERTGGTYSTLKVQPAELEDSGVYFCASSQAAAGHNEQFFGPGTRLTVL.